Below, 25 T cell receptor beta chains from the same sample are listed, as sequenced in a study of control samples from healthy donors and cancer patients. Only in-frame clones appear in the TCRdb table, and some are missing; sequencing was by immunoSEQ multiplex PCR. Of about 82,000 clones in the sample, about 87% are singletons; the top ten hold 15% to 25%. Material: blood. These receptors were taken from a man in his forties or fifties in good health.

The V and J genes are TRBV24-1 and TRBJ1-5; no definite D call. The CDR3 has 16 residues. V gave up 4 bases and J gave up 1 base, with 13 bases separating them. Germline lookup yields CDR1 KGHDR and CDR2 SFDVKD. As DNA, the CDR3 is TGTGCCACCAGTGACCCGACGGGTGGCAGCAATCAGCCCCAGCATTTT. It specifies CATSDPTGGSNQPQHF.

The chain links TRBV2 to TRBJ1-1, with D perhaps TRBD1 (6 bases). Germline values: CDR1 SNHLY, CDR2 FYNNEI. The CDR3 consists of 14 residues. The germline V and J ends were trimmed by 7 bases and 0 bases, with 12 bases remaining between them. The CDR3 is CASIQGTVNTEAFF. CDR3 in DNA: TGTGCCAGCATTCAGGGGACTGTGAACACTGAAGCTTTCTTT.

This clone is a singleton in its sample. The rearrangement joins TRBV30 to TRBJ2-1, with 13 bases aligning to TRBD2. From germline, CDR1 is GTSNPN and CDR2 SVGIG (reference sequence). Trimming took 3 bases from V and 12 from J; bases not matched to a gene: 17. The CDR3 has 17 residues. As DNA, the CDR3 is TGTGCCTGGAGCGACGAACCGGGACTAGCGGGGTCCGCGGTGCAGTTCTTC. This codes for CAWSDEPGLAGSAVQFF.

The V gene is TRBV6-2 or TRBV6-3, the J gene TRBJ1-5, with 7 bases matching TRBD1. From germline, CDR1 is MNHEY and CDR2 SVGEGT. Trimming took 4 bases from V and 5 from J; bases not matched to a gene: 11. This CDR3 contains 16 residues. CDR3 residues: CASSSITPGGYQPQHF. CDR3 nucleotides: TGTGCCAGCAGTTCCATTACTCCAGGGGGGTATCAGCCCCAGCATTTT.

CDR3 loop: CASSLEGGNYGYTF. The CDR3, as DNA: TGTGCCAGCAGCTTGGAGGGGGGCAACTATGGCTACACCTTC. The V gene is TRBV7-9, the J gene TRBJ1-2, with D possibly TRBD1 on 6 matching bases. Germline CDR1 is SEHNR and CDR2 is FQNEAQ (reference sequence). This CDR3 is built from 14 residues. V was trimmed by 3 bases and J by 2 bases, leaving 10 bases between them.

The DNA of the CDR3 is TGTGCCAGCAGCCCCCTGGGTGGGAACACTGAAGCTTTCTTT. It codes for CASSPLGGNTEAFF. The genes are TRBV11-2 and TRBJ1-1; D remains ambiguous. This CDR3 region has 14 residues. V was pared by 5 bases and J by 1 base, with 11 bases between. Germline CDR1 is SGHAT and CDR2 is FQNNGV.

The J gene is TRBJ2-1, the V gene TRBV2, with 12 bases fitting TRBD2. The CDR3 is made up of 15 amino acids. Germline V gene lookup returns CDR1 SNHLY and CDR2 FYNNEI. V was clipped by 9 bases and J by 4 bases; unmatched bases: 7. CDR3 in amino acids: CASTLAGGGYNEQFF. In DNA form, the CDR3 reads TGTGCCAGTACCCTAGCGGGAGGGGGGTACAATGAGCAGTTCTTC.

The chain has TRBV20-1 and TRBJ1-2; D remains unclear. The CDR3 covers 11 residues. The ends were cut back, 0 bases at V and 6 bases at J, with 5 bases in the middle. Germline V gene data show CDR1 as DFQATT and CDR2 as SNEGSKA (reference sequence). Written as DNA, the CDR3 is TGCAGTGCTAGAGATTTGAATGGCTACACCTTC. It yields the protein CSARDLNGYTF.

V usage is TRBV24-1 and J usage is TRBJ1-5; D may be TRBD1 (5 bases). The V gene lost 7 bases and the J gene lost 6 bases, with 12 bases spanning the gap. The CDR3 runs 13 residues. Germline loops: CDR1 KGHDR, CDR2 SFDVKD. CDR3 residues: CATRVGEAQPQHF. The CDR3 DNA sequence: TGTGCCACCAGGGTGGGGGAGGCTCAGCCCCAGCATTTT.

This clone was detected only a few times. The chain couples TRBV11-3 to TRBJ2-7; the D call may be TRBD1 or TRBD2 (5 bases each). Trimming cost V 0 bases and J 2 bases, with 14 bases left between them. CDR3 length: 16 residues. Germline assignment: CDR1 SGHNT and CDR2 YENEEA. CDR3 DNA: TGTGCCAGCAGCTTAGATCGAATAGGGACCCCCTACGAGCAGTACTTC. This sequence encodes CASSLDRIGTPYEQYF.

This clone came up a few times. V is TRBV5-6 and J is TRBJ1-6, with D uncertain. CDR1 is SGHDT, CDR2 YYEEEE, per germline. This CDR3 comprises 15 residues. Between the trimmed V and J ends, which lost 4 bases and 9 bases, there was a span of 17 bases. DNA for the CDR3: TGTGCCAGCAGCCCTACGGGTTTTCGGGGTTCACCCCTCCACTTT. This encodes CASSPTGFRGSPLHF.

The genes are TRBV29-1 and TRBJ1-2, with D possibly being TRBD1 (5 bases). The V end lost 7 bases, the J end lost 2 bases, and 11 bases lay between the germline ends. CDR3 length equals 12 residues. Germline lookup yields CDR1 SQVTM and CDR2 ANQGSEA. CDR3 in DNA: TGCAGCGCCGGAGGGGACAACTATGGCTACACCTTC. It yields the protein CSAGGDNYGYTF.

The chain uses TRBV18 and TRBJ1-1, with 7 bases fitting TRBD1. CDR3 size: 16 residues. CDR1 KGHSH and CDR2 LQKENI come from the germline V gene. V lost 2 bases, J lost 2 bases, and 8 bases stayed unmatched. The CDR3 loop reads CASSPNAGQINTEAFF. In DNA form, the CDR3 reads TGTGCCAGCTCACCAAACGCGGGACAGATAAACACTGAAGCTTTCTTT. Using reference TRBV18 and TRBJ1-1 for the parts outside the CDR3, the full variable domain is NAGVMQNPRHLVRRRGQEARLRCSPMKGHSHVYWYRQLPEEGLKFMVYLQKENIIDESGMPKERFSAEFPKEGPSILRIQQVVRGDSAAYFCASSPNAGQINTEAFFGQGTRLTVV.

J is TRBJ2-3 and V is TRBV4-3; 9 bases align to TRBD2. This CDR3 has 18 amino acids. Germline assignment: CDR1 LGHNA and CDR2 YSLEER. J lost 3 bases, V lost 4 bases, and 14 bases had no gene match. The CDR3, as DNA: TGCGCCAGCAGCCGGACAAGAGAGCGGGAGGTCGGAACAGATACGCAGTATTTT. Translating gives CASSRTREREVGTDTQYF.

This chain connects TRBV5-1 to TRBJ1-5; D gene unclear. Deletions cut 2 bases from V and 2 bases from J, with 5 bases between. CDR1 SGHRS and CDR2 YFSETQ come from the germline V gene. The CDR3 runs to 13 residues. The chain's CDR3 is CASSLTGNQPQHF. CDR3 coding DNA: TGCGCCAGCAGCTTAACTGGCAATCAGCCCCAGCATTTT.

The CDR3 here is CASSESGDIGNQPQHF. CDR3 coding DNA: TGTGCCAGCAGTGAGTCAGGGGACATAGGCAATCAGCCCCAGCATTTT. This rearrangement joins TRBV6-1 to TRBJ1-5, with D possibly being TRBD1 (6 bases). V was shortened by 3 bases and J by 2 bases, with 14 bases between the two germline ends. Germline V gene sequence: CDR1 MNHNS, CDR2 SASEGT. The CDR3 sequence is 16 residues long.

This clone has a single count. V and J are TRBV7-8 and TRBJ2-7; perhaps D is TRBD1 or TRBD2 (5 bases each). The CDR3 runs 14 residues. Trimming removed 3 bases from V and 2 bases from J, with 11 bases in between. The germline V gene has CDR1 SGHVS and CDR2 FQNEAQ. This chain's CDR3 is CASSFGTSAYEQYV. Written as DNA, the CDR3 is TGTGCCAGCAGCTTCGGGACGTCGGCCTACGAGCAGTACGTC.

This rearrangement joins TRBV30 to TRBJ1-1; D may be TRBD1 (5 bases). This CDR3 is built from 14 residues. Trimming cost V 4 bases and J 0 bases, with 12 bases left between them. Germline CDR1 reads GTSNPN; CDR2 reads SVGIG (reference sequence). CDR3 amino acids: CAWIRGAMNTEAFF. The CDR3 region has the DNA TGTGCCTGGATTAGGGGAGCGATGAACACTGAAGCTTTCTTT.

The rearrangement joins TRBV29-1 to TRBJ2-7; 7 bases agree with TRBD1. Losses at the gene ends were 5 bases for V and 6 bases for J; bases not matched to a gene: 4. The CDR3 is 11 residues long. In germline, CDR1 is SQVTM, CDR2 ANQGSEA. The DNA for the CDR3 is TGCAGCGTTAGACAGGGCGCCGAGCAGTACGTC. The encoded protein is CSVRQGAEQYV.

The chain combines TRBV23-1 with TRBJ1-1; TRBD1 matches at 9 bases. TRBV23-1 counts as an open reading frame of uncertain function. V lost 0 bases to trimming and J lost 2 bases; unmatched junction nucleotides: 7. This CDR3 is 17 amino acids long. The CDR3 is CASSQSPGGQGNTEAFF. The CDR3 DNA reads TGCGCCAGCAGTCAATCTCCCGGGGGACAGGGAAACACTGAAGCTTTCTTT.

The chain uses TRBV6-6 and TRBJ1-5, with D uncertain. The CDR3 length is 14 residues. Germline lookup yields CDR1 MNHNY and CDR2 SVGAGI (reference sequence). V lost 8 bases, J lost 7 bases, and 18 bases lay in between. CDR3 DNA sequence: TGTGCCAGCTTAAGGTCCGGGAATAGGCAGCCCCAGCATTTT. This codes for CASLRSGNRQPQHF.

This clone is a singleton in its sample. The CDR3 bases are TGTGCCAGCAGCATCACGGGTGGGGCCAACGTCCTGACTTTC. This gives the protein CASSITGGANVLTF. The chain joins TRBV11-2 to TRBJ2-6; D gene uncertain. CDR3 size: 14 residues. Trimming stripped 5 bases from V and 3 bases from J, with 8 bases between. CDR1 SGHAT and CDR2 FQNNGV come from the germline V gene.

J is TRBJ2-5 and V is TRBV7-2, with D perhaps TRBD2 (5 bases). Germline V gene sequence: CDR1 SGHTA, CDR2 FQGNSA. Deletions cut 5 bases from V and 2 bases from J, with 18 bases between. The CDR3 sequence is 16 residues long. CDR3 nucleotides: TGTGCCAGCAGCCCAGATGGGAGCGCCCCACAAGAGACCCAGTACTTC. Protein: CASSPDGSAPQETQYF.

The V and J genes are TRBV11-1 and TRBJ2-1, with 11 bases matching TRBD2. Looked up from germline, CDR1 is SGHAT and CDR2 is FQDESV (reference sequence). There are 16 residues in the CDR3. The J segment lost 3 bases and the V segment lost 4 bases, leaving 5 bases of the junction unmatched. The CDR3 DNA sequence: TGTGCCAGCAGCTCCCTAGCGGGAGGCTTCTACAATGAGCAGTTCTTC. It is translated as CASSSLAGGFYNEQFF.

The V and J genes are TRBV2 and TRBJ1-1; no clear D. The germline CDR1 and CDR2 sequences are SNHLY and FYNNEI. The CDR3 sequence is 14 residues long. The ends were cut back, 2 bases at V and 5 bases at J, with 12 bases in the middle. This CDR3 reads CASSEYGSGTEAFF. The CDR3, as DNA: TGTGCCAGCAGTGAATATGGGAGTGGGACTGAAGCTTTCTTT.